This TCR beta chain came from a study of shared clonotypes between healthy human individuals. This CDR3 spans 16 amino acids. Germline V gene sequence: CDR1 SGHVS, CDR2 FNYEAQ. V was pared by 5 bases and J by 1 base, with 8 bases of the junction left unmatched. Overall study findings and caveats: Larger estimated richness was generally seen in naive subsets than in memory subsets.

Worth noting for this clone: Its antigen is not known.

This table comes from immunoSEQ multiplex PCR, and its TCRdb copy is limited to in-frame clones, with some not included. The data show 2 million to 3 million clones, approximately 90% seen once. The sequenced material came from naive CD4+ T cells sorted from blood. The subset: CD45RA+ positively selected. The chain carries TRBV7-6 and TRBJ2-3, with 8 bases fitting TRBD2. The TCR sequence derives from a man aged 18 to 30 in good health. CDR3 residues: CASSLQSGGGTDTQYF. The CDR3 DNA is TGTGCCAGCAGCCTACAAAGCGGGGGTGGCACAGATACGCAGTATTTT.